A single sample gave rise to the 30 T cell receptor beta chains below, sequenced in a study of PD-1 blockade in classical Hodgkin lymphoma. Sequencing used immunoSEQ multiplex PCR; TCRdb keeps in-frame clones, though not all of them. Among about 8,500 clones listed, roughly nine tenths were seen once. Indicated time point: cycle 4 day 1 (C4D1), after five to seven weeks of nivolumab. With no exception, relapse followed autologous stem cell transplantation in all patients, and brentuximab vedotin exposure varied. This specimen consisted of peripheral blood mononuclear cells (PBMCs), obtained before the fourth cycle of nivolumab. Receptor source: a human donor with classical Hodgkin lymphoma.

V gene TRBV7-8 combines with J gene TRBJ1-2; D may be TRBD1 (5 bases). Germline CDR1 SGHVS, CDR2 FQNEAQ. The V and J ends lost 5 bases and 3 bases respectively, with 16 bases between them. CDR3 length equals 15 residues. CDR3 sequence (DNA): TGTGCCAGCAGCCCCGGGTCAGGGCAGGACTATGGCTACACCTTC. Translated: CASSPGSGQDYGYTF.

The V gene is TRBV21-1, the J gene TRBJ2-4. TRBV21-1 is a documented pseudogene. This CDR3 region has 11 residues. CDR3 DNA sequence: TGTGCCAGCAGCAAGGAAAACATTCAGTACTTC. Amino acids: CASSKENIQYF.

This CDR3 reads CASQTGTLGTDTQYF. The CDR3 DNA reads as TGTGCCAGCCAAACTGGAACATTAGGCACAGATACGCAGTATTTT. The rearrangement uses TRBV11-2 and TRBJ2-3, with D unclear. Germline CDR1 is SGHAT and CDR2 is FQNNGV. Deletions cut 8 bases from V and 1 base from J, with 16 bases between. This CDR3 comprises 15 residues.

The V call is TRBV4-3, the J call TRBJ2-5; possibly TRBD1 for D (5 bases). The tail of the sequence fits TRBJ2-7 better, so the J call may be wrong. CDR1 and CDR2 from the germline V gene are LGHNA and YSLEER. CDR3 length: 15 amino acids. The CDR3 is CASSQDFRAAYEQYF. CDR3 DNA: TGCGCCAGCAGCCAAGATTTCAGGGCAGCCTACGAGCAGTACTTC.

J is TRBJ2-5 and V is TRBV13, with TRBD2 matching over 8 bases. TRBJ2-7 matches the DNA end more closely, so the J call is doubtful. CDR3 length equals 17 residues. From germline, CDR1 is PRHDT and CDR2 FYEKMQ (reference sequence). In DNA form, the CDR3 reads TGTGCCAGCAGCTTATCCGCCCGGGGGGGCCCCTCTAACGAGCAGTACTTC. Protein: CASSLSARGGPSNEQYF.

The sample holds one count of this clone. This rearrangement joins TRBV7-8 to TRBJ2-2; D may be TRBD2 (6 bases). Germline V CDR1 and CDR2: SGHVS, FQNEAQ. Between the trimmed V and J ends, which lost 4 bases and 6 bases, there was a span of 15 bases. There are 15 residues in the CDR3. In DNA, the CDR3 is TGTGCCAGCAGCTACCGGGACTTTGGAGCCGGGGAGCTGTTTTTT. Translated, it gives CASSYRDFGAGELFF.

The J gene is TRBJ1-5, the V gene TRBV2, with TRBD1 as a possible D gene (6 bases). Per the germline V gene, CDR1 is SNHLY and CDR2 is FYNNEI. The CDR3 contains 16 residues. Between the trimmed V and J ends, which lost 4 bases and 0 bases, there was a span of 13 bases. This chain's CDR3 is CASSGSQGYSNQPQHF. For the CDR3, the DNA is TGTGCCAGCAGTGGCTCGCAGGGGTATAGCAATCAGCCCCAGCATTTT.

The chain has TRBV28 and TRBJ1-2; 7 bases fit TRBD1. Germline V CDR1 and CDR2: MDHEN, SYDVKM. This CDR3 is 14 amino acids long. J gave up 4 bases and V 3 bases, and 5 bases lay outside the gene matches. The CDR3 coding sequence is TGTGCCAGCAGTTTTGTCTCAGGGGGCTATGGCTACACCTTC. Its protein product is CASSFVSGGYGYTF.

This chain joins TRBV19 and TRBJ2-5; weak D call: TRBD1 (6 bases). The V gene's germline CDR1 is LNHDA and CDR2 SQIVND (reference sequence). V gave up 6 bases and J gave up 5 bases, with 19 bases separating them. The CDR3 is 15 amino acids. In DNA, the CDR3 is TGTGCCAGTAGCTCCGGAAAAGGGGGAGCGGAGACCCAGTACTTC. Its translation is CASSSGKGGAETQYF. Full variable domain (outside the CDR3, taken from reference TRBV19 and TRBJ2-5): DGGITQSPKYLFRKEGQNVTLSCEQNLNHDAMYWYRQDPGQGLRLIYYSQIVNDFQKGDIAEGYSVSREKKESFPLTVTSAQKNPTAFYLCASSSGKGGAETQYFGPGTRLLVL.

This clone showed up just a few times. The CDR3 reads CASSFEGRGEKLFF. The DNA of the CDR3 is TGTGCCAGCAGTTTTGAGGGCAGGGGTGAAAAACTGTTTTTT. The chain links TRBV28 to TRBJ1-4; a possible D gene is TRBD1 (6 bases). This CDR3 is built from 14 residues. Trimming left V 3 bases short and J 7 bases short, with 12 bases between. CDR1 and CDR2 from the germline V gene are MDHEN and SYDVKM.

The chain combines TRBV25-1 with TRBJ1-3; D not certain. The CDR3 is 14 residues long. The V gene lost 3 bases and the J gene lost 0 bases, with 6 bases spanning the gap. In germline, CDR1 is MGHDK, CDR2 SYGVNS. The CDR3 nucleotides are TGTGCCAGCAGTGATCCAGACTCTGGAAACACCATATATTTT. Translating gives CASSDPDSGNTIYF. The entire variable domain, with the rest obtained from reference TRBV25-1 and TRBJ1-3, is as follows: EADIYQTPRYLVIGTGKKITLECSQTMGHDKMYWYQQDPGMELHLIHYSYGVNSTEKGDLSSESTVSRIRTEHFPLTLESARPSHTSQYLCASSDPDSGNTIYFGEGSWLTVV.

This sequence joins TRBV5-4 and TRBJ2-3; TRBD2 aligns across 9 bases. CDR3 length: 16 residues. After removal of 4 bases from V and 5 bases from J, the junction contained 11 bases not matched to a gene. Germline CDR1 reads SGHNT; CDR2 reads YYREEE (reference sequence). This CDR3 is CASSQKGTSRGDTQYF. In DNA form, the CDR3 reads TGTGCCAGCAGCCAAAAAGGGACTAGCCGGGGAGATACGCAGTATTTT.

The gene calls are TRBV2 and TRBJ1-6; D call uncertain. With 8 bases removed from V and 0 bases from J, the gap between germline ends came to 11 bases. The CDR3 spans 15 residues. The germline CDR1 and CDR2 sequences are SNHLY and FYNNEI. The CDR3 here is CASRQQSSYNSPLHF. In DNA form, the CDR3 reads TGTGCCAGCCGCCAGCAGAGCTCCTATAATTCACCCCTCCACTTT.

The chain combines TRBV7-2 with TRBJ2-3; D assignment may be TRBD1 or TRBD2 (6 bases each). Trimming took 4 bases from V and 9 from J, leaving 17 bases between them. This CDR3 contains 14 residues. Germline V lookup: CDR1 SGHTA, CDR2 FQGNSA. The CDR3 loop reads CASSSDFRGLTQYF. The CDR3 DNA reads TGTGCCAGCAGCTCGGACTTCCGGGGGCTCACGCAGTATTTT. Filled out from reference TRBV7-2 and TRBJ2-3, the complete variable domain reads GAGVSQSPSNKVTEKGKDVELRCDPISGHTALYWYRQSLGQGLEFLIYFQGNSAPDKSGLPSDRFSAERTGGSVSTLTIQRTQQEDSAVYLCASSSDFRGLTQYFGPGTRLTVL.

This chain joins TRBV4-3 and TRBJ1-1; D is uncertain. Looked up from germline, CDR1 is LGHNA and CDR2 is YSLEER. CDR3 length: 14 amino acids. Trimming removed 1 base from V and 0 bases from J, with 6 bases in between. The DNA of the CDR3 is TGCGCCAGCAGCCAAGTTACAATGAACACTGAAGCTTTCTTT. As protein: CASSQVTMNTEAFF.

The chain is built from TRBV9 and TRBJ1-3; D gene ambiguous. This CDR3 contains 14 residues. Deletions cut 4 bases from V and 3 bases from J, with 11 bases between. The germline gives CDR1 SGDLS, CDR2 YYNGEE. CDR3 sequence: CASSPDPFGNTIYF. In nucleotides, the CDR3 is TGTGCCAGCAGCCCGGACCCCTTTGGAAACACCATATATTTT.

The chain joins TRBV29-1 to TRBJ2-2; 9 bases map to TRBD1. The V and J ends lost 7 bases and 8 bases, in that order; junction bases with no gene match: 5. Germline V gene data show CDR1 as SQVTM and CDR2 as ANQGSEA. The CDR3 runs to 12 residues. The chain's CDR3 is CSGGQGLGELFF. CDR3 bases: TGCAGCGGAGGACAGGGGTTAGGGGAGCTGTTTTTT.

This chain uses TRBV19 with TRBJ2-2; 9 bases are a match to TRBD1. Germline V gives CDR1 LNHDA, CDR2 SQIVND (reference sequence). V lost 6 bases, J lost 5 bases, and 13 bases stayed unmatched. The CDR3 consists of 17 residues. The CDR3 DNA is TGTGCCAGTAGCCACCAATCAAGGGGGACAGGGACCGGGGAGCTGTTTTTT. Its translation is CASSHQSRGTGTGELFF.

The J gene is TRBJ2-7, the V gene TRBV2; 8 bases map to TRBD1. V shed 6 bases, J shed 0 bases, and the junction held 7 bases outside the gene matches. The CDR3 consists of 15 residues. Per the germline V gene, CDR1 is SNHLY and CDR2 is FYNNEI. The CDR3 DNA reads TGTGCCAGCAGGGCGACAGGGGTGAACTCCTACGAGCAGTACTTC. Translation gives CASRATGVNSYEQYF. Based on the CDR3 plus reference TRBV2 and TRBJ2-7, the full variable domain is EPEVTQTPSHQVTQMGQEVILRCVPISNHLYFYWYRQILGQKVEFLVSFYNNEISEKSEIFDDQFSVERPDGSNFTLKIRSTKLEDSAMYFCASRATGVNSYEQYFGPGTRLTVT.

The J gene is TRBJ2-1, the V gene TRBV5-4; D gene unclear. The CDR3 has 14 residues. V lost 5 bases, J lost 3 bases, and 12 bases lay in between. Germline CDR1 SGHNT, CDR2 YYREEE (reference sequence). CDR3 amino acids: CASSDSHLYNEQFF. The CDR3 region has the DNA TGTGCCAGCAGTGACTCGCACCTCTACAATGAGCAGTTCTTC.

This clone was picked up one time. V gene TRBV4-1 combines with J gene TRBJ2-1; D might be TRBD1 (6 bases). Trimming stripped 2 bases from V and 0 bases from J, with 14 bases between. This CDR3 is 17 amino acids long. Germline CDR1 reads MGHRA; CDR2 reads YSYEKL. CDR3 coding DNA: TGCGCCAGCAGCCAACTAGGTAGCAGGGGCTCCTACAATGAGCAGTTCTTC. Translated: CASSQLGSRGSYNEQFF.

V gene TRBV19 combines with J gene TRBJ1-6; no clear D gene. V dropped 3 bases and J dropped 7 bases, with 7 bases sitting between them. The CDR3 loop spans 13 amino acids. Germline values: CDR1 LNHDA, CDR2 SQIVND (reference sequence). The CDR3 coding sequence is TGTGCCAGTAGTATGGAGGCCAATTCACCCCTCCACTTT. It yields the protein CASSMEANSPLHF.

The chain is built from TRBV2 and TRBJ2-1, with TRBD2 as a possible D gene (5 bases). V lost 4 bases, J lost 7 bases, and 20 bases lay in between. There are 16 residues in the CDR3. Germline-derived CDR1 and CDR2 are SNHLY and FYNNEI. The CDR3 here is CASSGRTAALQNEQFF. In nucleotides, the CDR3 is TGTGCCAGCAGTGGGCGGACTGCGGCCCTACAGAATGAGCAGTTCTTC.

The chain employs TRBV6-1 and TRBJ2-3; 8 bases are a match to TRBD1. CDR1 MNHNS and CDR2 SASEGT come from the germline V gene. The V gene end was trimmed by 9 bases and the J gene end by 4 bases; junction bases not matched to a gene: 3. The CDR3 sequence is 12 residues long. The CDR3 sequence: CASRRGPDTQYF. The CDR3 region has the DNA TGTGCCAGTCGCAGGGGGCCAGATACGCAGTATTTT.

This clone has just one count. The V call is TRBV6-5, the J call TRBJ2-4, with D tentatively TRBD1 or TRBD2 (5 bases each). CDR1 is MNHEY and CDR2 is SVGAGI in the germline V gene. V dropped 7 bases and J dropped 13 bases, with 14 bases sitting between them. The CDR3 is 11 residues long. This chain's CDR3 is CASISRDVQYF. In DNA form, the CDR3 reads TGTGCCAGCATCTCCCGGGACGTCCAGTACTTC.

The chain is built from TRBV14 and TRBJ2-3; D unclear. Germline V lookup: CDR1 SGHDN, CDR2 FVKESK. Trimming stripped 1 base from V and 1 base from J, with 15 bases between. The CDR3 is made up of 17 amino acids. The CDR3 DNA follows: TGTGCCAGCAGCCAAGCCAAACGAGTGGGCGGCACAGATACGCAGTATTTT. It encodes CASSQAKRVGGTDTQYF.

For this clone: One end of the junction varies from germline; a read error may be responsible. The chain links TRBV15 to TRBJ2-1; a possible D gene is TRBD1 (5 bases). The CDR3 loop spans 15 amino acids. Germline CDR1 reads LNHNV; CDR2 reads YYDKDF (reference sequence). CDR3: CAISRGSRQGNEQFF. The CDR3 region has the DNA TGTGCCATCAGCAGAGGTAGCAGGCAGGGAAATGAGCAGTTCTTC.

The chain is built from TRBV28 and TRBJ2-7; 7 bases align to TRBD2. After removal of 8 bases from V and 0 bases from J, the junction contained 7 bases not matched to a gene. Germline CDR1 and CDR2: MDHEN and SYDVKM. This CDR3 contains 14 residues. The DNA of the CDR3 is TGTGCCAGCGTCATGGGGGGGAGCTCCTACGAGCAGTACTTC. Protein product: CASVMGGSSYEQYF.

This rearrangement joins TRBV2 to TRBJ2-7; D is ambiguous. The CDR3 runs to 14 residues. The germline V gene encodes CDR1 SNHLY and CDR2 FYNNEI. Trimming took off 1 base at V and 0 bases at J, with 7 bases between the two ends. The CDR3 sequence is CASSEDIPSYEQYF. CDR3 sequence (DNA): TGTGCCAGCAGTGAAGACATCCCCTCCTACGAGCAGTACTTC.

This chain links TRBV7-3 with TRBJ2-5; TRBD1 or TRBD2 may be the D gene (6 bases each). The CDR3 is 13 amino acids. The germline gives CDR1 SGHTA, CDR2 FQGTGA. V shed 2 bases and J shed 5 bases, with 9 bases lying between them. This chain's CDR3 is CASSLGGLETQYF. DNA of the CDR3: TGTGCCAGCAGCTTAGGGGGGCTGGAGACCCAGTACTTC. The full variable domain, completed using reference TRBV7-3 and TRBJ2-5, is GAGVSQTPSNKVTEKGKYVELRCDPISGHTALYWYRQSLGQGPEFLIYFQGTGAADDSGLPNDRFFAVRPEGSVSTLKIQRTERGDSAVYLCASSLGGLETQYFGPGTRLLVL.